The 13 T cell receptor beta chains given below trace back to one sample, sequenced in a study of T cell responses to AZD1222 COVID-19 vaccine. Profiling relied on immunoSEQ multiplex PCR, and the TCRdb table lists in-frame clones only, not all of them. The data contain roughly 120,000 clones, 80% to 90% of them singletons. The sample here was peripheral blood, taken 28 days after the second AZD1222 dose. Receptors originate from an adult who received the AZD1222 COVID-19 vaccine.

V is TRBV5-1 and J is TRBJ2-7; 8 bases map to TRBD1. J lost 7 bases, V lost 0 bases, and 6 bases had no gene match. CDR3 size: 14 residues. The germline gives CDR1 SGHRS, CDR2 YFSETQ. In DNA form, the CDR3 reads TGCGCCAGCAGCTTGGGTCAGGGGGCGAAAGAGCAGTACTTC. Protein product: CASSLGQGAKEQYF.

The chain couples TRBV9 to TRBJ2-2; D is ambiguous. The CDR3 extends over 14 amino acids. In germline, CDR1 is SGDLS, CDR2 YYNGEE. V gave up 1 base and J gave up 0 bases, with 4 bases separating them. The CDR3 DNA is TGTGCCAGCAGCGTACAGGCGAACACCGGGGAGCTGTTTTTT. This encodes CASSVQANTGELFF.

The CDR3 loop is CASSYSLAASGNTIYF. CDR3 coding DNA: TGTGCCAGCAGTTACTCGCTCGCAGCCTCTGGAAACACCATATATTTT. This sequence joins TRBV6-5 and TRBJ1-3; D is unresolved. Trimming left V 0 bases short and J 0 bases short, with 9 bases between. Germline CDR1 is MNHEY and CDR2 is SVGAGI. The CDR3 has 16 residues.

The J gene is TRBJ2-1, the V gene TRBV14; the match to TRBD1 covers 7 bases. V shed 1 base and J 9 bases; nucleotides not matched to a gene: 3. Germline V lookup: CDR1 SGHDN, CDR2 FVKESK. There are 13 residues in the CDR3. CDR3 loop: CASSQATGSEQFF. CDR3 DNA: TGTGCCAGCAGCCAAGCGACAGGGTCTGAGCAGTTCTTC.

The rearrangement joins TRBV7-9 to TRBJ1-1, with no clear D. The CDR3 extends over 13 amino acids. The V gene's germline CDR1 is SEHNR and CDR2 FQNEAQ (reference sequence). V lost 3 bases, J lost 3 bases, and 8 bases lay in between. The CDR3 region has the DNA TGTGCCAGCAGCTTTGTGAGGGACACTGAAGCTTTCTTT. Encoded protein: CASSFVRDTEAFF.

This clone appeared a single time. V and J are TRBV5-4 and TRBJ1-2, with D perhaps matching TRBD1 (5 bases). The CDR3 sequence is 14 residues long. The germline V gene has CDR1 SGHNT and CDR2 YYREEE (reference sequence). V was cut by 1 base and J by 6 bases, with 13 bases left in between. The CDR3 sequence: CASSLKGPANGYTF. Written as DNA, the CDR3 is TGTGCCAGCAGCTTGAAGGGGCCAGCAAATGGCTACACCTTC.

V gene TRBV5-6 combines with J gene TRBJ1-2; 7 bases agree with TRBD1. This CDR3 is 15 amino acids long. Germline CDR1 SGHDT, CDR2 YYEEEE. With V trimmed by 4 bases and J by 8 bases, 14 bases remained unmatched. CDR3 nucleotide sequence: TGTGCCAGCAGCGGGGCCGGGACAGAGGGTTGGGGCTACACCTTC. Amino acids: CASSGAGTEGWGYTF.

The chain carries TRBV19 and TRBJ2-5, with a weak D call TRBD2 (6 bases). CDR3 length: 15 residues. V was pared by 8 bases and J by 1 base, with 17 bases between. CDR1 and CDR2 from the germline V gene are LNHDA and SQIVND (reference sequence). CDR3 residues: CASSGVDAFQETQYF. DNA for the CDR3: TGTGCCAGTTCGGGAGTCGATGCCTTCCAAGAGACCCAGTACTTC.

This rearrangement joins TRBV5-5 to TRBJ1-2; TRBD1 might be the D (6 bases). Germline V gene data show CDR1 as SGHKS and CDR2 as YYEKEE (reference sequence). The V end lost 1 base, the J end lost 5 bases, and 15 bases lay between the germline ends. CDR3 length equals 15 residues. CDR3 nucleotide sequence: TGTGCCAGCAGCTTGTTAATAGGGACATCTTATGGCTACACCTTC. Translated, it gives CASSLLIGTSYGYTF.

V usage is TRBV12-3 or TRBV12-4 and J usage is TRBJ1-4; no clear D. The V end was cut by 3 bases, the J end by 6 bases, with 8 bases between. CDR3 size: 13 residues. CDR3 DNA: TGTGCCAGCAGTTTTTCGATGGATGAAAAACTGTTTTTT. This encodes CASSFSMDEKLFF.

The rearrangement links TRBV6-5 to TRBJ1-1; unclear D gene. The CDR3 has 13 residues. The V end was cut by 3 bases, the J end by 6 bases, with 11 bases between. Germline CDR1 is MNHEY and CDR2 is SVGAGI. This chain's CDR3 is CASSYRGLAEAFF. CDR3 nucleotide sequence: TGTGCCAGCAGTTATCGAGGGCTGGCTGAAGCTTTCTTT.

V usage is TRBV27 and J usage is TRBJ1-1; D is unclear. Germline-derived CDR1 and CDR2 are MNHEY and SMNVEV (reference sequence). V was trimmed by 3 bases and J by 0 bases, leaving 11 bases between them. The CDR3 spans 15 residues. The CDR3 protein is CASSLTRAMNTEAFF. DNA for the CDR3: TGTGCCAGCAGTTTGACGAGGGCGATGAACACTGAAGCTTTCTTT.

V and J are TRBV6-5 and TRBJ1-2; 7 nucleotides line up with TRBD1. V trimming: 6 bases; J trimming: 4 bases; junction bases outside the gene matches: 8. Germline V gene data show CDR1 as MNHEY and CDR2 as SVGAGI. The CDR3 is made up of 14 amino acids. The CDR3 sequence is CASSPTGVGYGYTF. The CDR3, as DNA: TGTGCCAGCAGCCCAACAGGGGTCGGCTATGGCTACACCTTC.